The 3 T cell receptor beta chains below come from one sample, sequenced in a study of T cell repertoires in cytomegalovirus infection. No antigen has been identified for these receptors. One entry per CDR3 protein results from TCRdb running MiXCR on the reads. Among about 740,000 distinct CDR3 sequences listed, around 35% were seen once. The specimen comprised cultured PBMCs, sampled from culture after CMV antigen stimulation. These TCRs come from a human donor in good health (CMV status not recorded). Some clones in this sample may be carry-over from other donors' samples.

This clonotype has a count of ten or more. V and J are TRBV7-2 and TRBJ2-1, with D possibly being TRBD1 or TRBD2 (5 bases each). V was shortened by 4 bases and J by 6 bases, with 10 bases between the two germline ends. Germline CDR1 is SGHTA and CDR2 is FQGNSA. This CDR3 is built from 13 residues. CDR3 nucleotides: TGTGCCAGCAGCTGGGACCCTAGCAATGAGCAGTTCTTC. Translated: CASSWDPSNEQFF. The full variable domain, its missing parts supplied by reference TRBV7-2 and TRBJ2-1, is GAGVSQSPSNKVTEKGKDVELRCDPISGHTALYWYRQSLGQGLEFLIYFQGNSAPDKSGLPSDRFSAERTGGSVSTLTIQRTQQEDSAVYLCASSWDPSNEQFFGPGTRLTVL.

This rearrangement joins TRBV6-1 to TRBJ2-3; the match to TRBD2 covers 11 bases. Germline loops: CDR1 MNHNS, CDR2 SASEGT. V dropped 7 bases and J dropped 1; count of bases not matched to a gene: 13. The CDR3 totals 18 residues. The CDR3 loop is CASKRLAGLPSGTDTQYF. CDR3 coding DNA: TGTGCCAGCAAGCGACTAGCGGGGCTCCCTAGTGGCACAGATACGCAGTATTTT.

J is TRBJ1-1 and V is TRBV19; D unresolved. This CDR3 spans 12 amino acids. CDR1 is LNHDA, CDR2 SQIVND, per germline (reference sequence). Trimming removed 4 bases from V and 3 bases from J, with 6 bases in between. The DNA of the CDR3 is TGTGCCAGTAGTAATAGAGACACTGAAGCTTTCTTT. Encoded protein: CASSNRDTEAFF.